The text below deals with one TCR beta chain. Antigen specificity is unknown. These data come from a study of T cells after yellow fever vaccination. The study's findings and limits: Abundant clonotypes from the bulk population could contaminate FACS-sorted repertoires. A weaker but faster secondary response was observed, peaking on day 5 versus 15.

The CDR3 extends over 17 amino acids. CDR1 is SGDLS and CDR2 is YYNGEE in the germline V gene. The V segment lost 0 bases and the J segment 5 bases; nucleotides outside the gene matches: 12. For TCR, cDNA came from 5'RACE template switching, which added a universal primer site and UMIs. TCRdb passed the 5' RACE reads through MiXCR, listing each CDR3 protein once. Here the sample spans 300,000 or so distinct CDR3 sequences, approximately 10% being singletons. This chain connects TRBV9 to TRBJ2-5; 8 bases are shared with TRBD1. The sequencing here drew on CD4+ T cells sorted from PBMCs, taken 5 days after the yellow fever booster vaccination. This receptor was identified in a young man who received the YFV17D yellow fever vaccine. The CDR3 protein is CASSVAPGRQGWETQYF. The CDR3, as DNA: TGTGCCAGCAGCGTAGCGCCGGGAAGACAGGGGTGGGAGACCCAGTACTTC.